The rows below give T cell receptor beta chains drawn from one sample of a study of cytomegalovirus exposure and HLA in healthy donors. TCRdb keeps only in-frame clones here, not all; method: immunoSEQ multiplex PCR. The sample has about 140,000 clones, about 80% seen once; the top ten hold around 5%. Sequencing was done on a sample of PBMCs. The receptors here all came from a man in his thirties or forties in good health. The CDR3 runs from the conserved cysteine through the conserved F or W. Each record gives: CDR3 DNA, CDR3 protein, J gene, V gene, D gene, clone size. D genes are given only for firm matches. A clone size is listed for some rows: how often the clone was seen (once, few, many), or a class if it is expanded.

CDR3 DNA: TGTGCCAGCAGCCCGGGACTAGCGTCGGGTGATGAGCAGTTCTTC
CDR3 protein: CASSPGLASGDEQFF
J gene: TRBJ2-1
V gene: TRBV11-3
D gene: TRBD2
clone size: -

CDR3 DNA: TGTGCCAGCAGCGTACAGGGTGCAAATGAAAAACTGTTTTTT
CDR3 protein: CASSVQGANEKLFF
J gene: TRBJ1-4
V gene: TRBV9
D gene: -
clone size: -

CDR3 DNA: TGTGCCAGCAGTCTAAAGCTAGCGGGGCCGGACGATACGCAGTATTTT
CDR3 protein: CASSLKLAGPDDTQYF
J gene: TRBJ2-3
V gene: TRBV2
D gene: TRBD2
clone size: once

CDR3 DNA: TGTGCCAGCAGCGCCCAACTAGCGGCGACCTACGAGCAGTACTTC
CDR3 protein: CASSAQLAATYEQYF
J gene: TRBJ2-7
V gene: TRBV11-1
D gene: TRBD2
clone size: once

CDR3 DNA: TGTGCCATCAGTGAGTCTATGAACACTGAAGCTTTCTTT
CDR3 protein: CAISESMNTEAFF
J gene: TRBJ1-1
V gene: TRBV10-3
D gene: -
clone size: -

CDR3 DNA: TGTGCCAGCAGTGGGGACAGGATGAACACTGAAGCTTTCTTT
CDR3 protein: CASSGDRMNTEAFF
J gene: TRBJ1-1
V gene: TRBV6-6
D gene: TRBD1
clone size: few

CDR3 DNA: TGTGCCAGTAGTATAGGAGACAGGGTTCCAGGCAATCAGCCCCAGCATTTT
CDR3 protein: CASSIGDRVPGNQPQHF
J gene: TRBJ1-5
V gene: TRBV19
D gene: TRBD1
clone size: -

CDR3 DNA: TGTGCCACCTCCTTGGGGACAGGGGAAAAACTGTTTTTT
CDR3 protein: CATSLGTGEKLFF
J gene: TRBJ1-4
V gene: TRBV7-9
D gene: TRBD1
clone size: -

CDR3 DNA: TGCGCCAGCAGTGAGGCAGGCCCTGAAGCTTTCTTT
CDR3 protein: CASSEAGPEAFF
J gene: TRBJ1-1
V gene: TRBV10-2
D gene: -
clone size: -

CDR3 DNA: TGTGCCAGCAGTTACTCAGACAGGGCGGACACTGAAGCTTTCTTT
CDR3 protein: CASSYSDRADTEAFF
J gene: TRBJ1-1
V gene: TRBV6-5
D gene: TRBD1
clone size: -

CDR3 DNA: TGTGCCGGGCAGGGGCCCACCTACGAGCAGTACTTC
CDR3 protein: CAGQGPTYEQYF
J gene: TRBJ2-7
V gene: TRBV30
D gene: -
clone size: few

CDR3 DNA: TGTGCCAGCAGCTTGCGGCGGGGGCTGGGTCAGCCCCAGCATTTT
CDR3 protein: CASSLRRGLGQPQHF
J gene: TRBJ1-5
V gene: TRBV5-6
D gene: -
clone size: -

CDR3 DNA: TGTGCCAGCAGCCTCGGGGACAACTCCTACGAGCAGTACTTC
CDR3 protein: CASSLGDNSYEQYF
J gene: TRBJ2-7
V gene: TRBV11-3
D gene: -
clone size: -

CDR3 DNA: TGTGCCAGCTCACCACCATCAGGGCAAGAAGCTTTCTTT
CDR3 protein: CASSPPSGQEAFF
J gene: TRBJ1-1
V gene: TRBV18
D gene: -
clone size: -

CDR3 DNA: TGTGCCAGCAGCGTAGGGGGGGACACTGAAGCTTTCTTT
CDR3 protein: CASSVGGDTEAFF
J gene: TRBJ1-1
V gene: TRBV9
D gene: -
clone size: few

CDR3 DNA: TGTGCCAGCAGCGACCCTGCTTCAGGGGGCTTTAATGAAAAACTGTTTTTT
CDR3 protein: CASSDPASGGFNEKLFF
J gene: TRBJ1-4
V gene: TRBV9
D gene: TRBD1
clone size: few

CDR3 DNA: TGCAGCGTTGTAAGGGACAGGGTTTCTAGCGGTTCCTACGAGCAGTACTTC
CDR3 protein: CSVVRDRVSSGSYEQYF
J gene: TRBJ2-7
V gene: TRBV29-1
D gene: TRBD1
clone size: -

CDR3 DNA: TGTGCCAGCAAACCCCCCGAAGTCAGGGCGGGACAGACCCAGTACTTC
CDR3 protein: CASKPPEVRAGQTQYF
J gene: TRBJ2-5
V gene: TRBV2
D gene: -
clone size: -

CDR3 DNA: TGTGCCAGCAGGAAAGCGGGGAGCTCCTACAATGAGCAGTTCTTC
CDR3 protein: CASRKAGSSYNEQFF
J gene: TRBJ2-1
V gene: TRBV7-3
D gene: TRBD2
clone size: -

CDR3 DNA: TGTGCCAGCAGCTTGTCCAGCTCGGGAGGGCCGCTGTTCTTC
CDR3 protein: CASSLSSSGGPLFF
J gene: TRBJ2-1
V gene: TRBV5-8
D gene: TRBD2
clone size: -

CDR3 DNA: TGTGCCAGCAGCTTGTGGCGACAGGGTCGGGAAAAACTGTTTTTT
CDR3 protein: CASSLWRQGREKLFF
J gene: TRBJ1-4
V gene: TRBV5-6
D gene: TRBD1
clone size: -

CDR3 DNA: TGTGCCTGGAGTCCCCGGGACAGACCTCTTCCTTGGGGCACCCACATCCAGAACACCGGGGAGCTGTTTTTT
CDR3 protein: CAWSPRDRPLPWGTHIQNTGELFF
J gene: TRBJ2-2
V gene: TRBV30
D gene: TRBD1
clone size: -

CDR3 DNA: TGCGCCAGCAGCTTGCAGGGGCTTGGTGAGCAGTTCTTC
CDR3 protein: CASSLQGLGEQFF
J gene: TRBJ2-1
V gene: TRBV5-1
D gene: -
clone size: -

CDR3 DNA: TGTGCCAGCAGCTTGGCGACAGGGTGGCCTGGGGCCAACGTCCTGACTTTC
CDR3 protein: CASSLATGWPGANVLTF
J gene: TRBJ2-6
V gene: TRBV5-6
D gene: TRBD1
clone size: -

CDR3 DNA: TGCGCCAGCAGTGAGTCCGAAAGAGGTCAGCCCCAGCATTTT
CDR3 protein: CASSESERGQPQHF
J gene: TRBJ1-5
V gene: TRBV10-2
D gene: -
clone size: -

CDR3 DNA: TGCAGCGTTACAGGACTAGCGGGAGGTGCCTACAATGAGCAGTTCTTC
CDR3 protein: CSVTGLAGGAYNEQFF
J gene: TRBJ2-1
V gene: TRBV29-1
D gene: TRBD2
clone size: -

CDR3 DNA: TGTGCCAGCAGCTTAGCAGGGGGCGCATCTGGAAACACCATATATTTT
CDR3 protein: CASSLAGGASGNTIYF
J gene: TRBJ1-3
V gene: TRBV11-2
D gene: TRBD1
clone size: -

CDR3 DNA: TGTGCCAGCAGCTTAGGGGGGGGGTACAATGAGCAGTTCTTC
CDR3 protein: CASSLGGGYNEQFF
J gene: TRBJ2-1
V gene: TRBV7-9
D gene: TRBD2
clone size: -

CDR3 DNA: TGTGCCAGTGACAGGGGGGACGACGAGCAGTACTTC
CDR3 protein: CASDRGDDEQYF
J gene: TRBJ2-7
V gene: TRBV19
D gene: TRBD1
clone size: -

CDR3 DNA: TGCGCCAGCAGTCCGGGACTAGCGGGAGCCAGCGAGCAGTACTTC
CDR3 protein: CASSPGLAGASEQYF
J gene: TRBJ2-7
V gene: TRBV5-1
D gene: TRBD2
clone size: -

CDR3 DNA: TGTGCCAGTAGTATAGTCGGGGCTGGAAACACCATATATTTT
CDR3 protein: CASSIVGAGNTIYF
J gene: TRBJ1-3
V gene: TRBV19
D gene: -
clone size: -

CDR3 DNA: TGTGCCAGTAAAGGGAGAACATCCGGGCAGTACTTC
CDR3 protein: CASKGRTSGQYF
J gene: TRBJ2-7
V gene: TRBV19
D gene: -
clone size: -

CDR3 DNA: TGTGCCACCAGCAGGGTGGGCTTCACAGATACGCAGTATTTT
CDR3 protein: CATSRVGFTDTQYF
J gene: TRBJ2-3
V gene: TRBV15
D gene: -
clone size: -

CDR3 DNA: TGCGCCAGCAGCTTCCGACAGGGGAGGAGAGAGACCCAGTACTTC
CDR3 protein: CASSFRQGRRETQYF
J gene: TRBJ2-5
V gene: TRBV5-1
D gene: TRBD1
clone size: few

CDR3 DNA: TGCAGCGTTTCCCAACAGGAGGGATATGGCTACACCTTC
CDR3 protein: CSVSQQEGYGYTF
J gene: TRBJ1-2
V gene: TRBV29-1
D gene: -
clone size: few

CDR3 DNA: TGCGCCAGCAGCTTGCTGGGACTAGCGGGATCTTCAAATGAGCAGTTCTTC
CDR3 protein: CASSLLGLAGSSNEQFF
J gene: TRBJ2-1
V gene: TRBV5-1
D gene: TRBD2
clone size: -

CDR3 DNA: TGTGCCAGTAGTACCAGACAGGGTCGGGCCTACGAGCAGTACTTC
CDR3 protein: CASSTRQGRAYEQYF
J gene: TRBJ2-7
V gene: TRBV19
D gene: TRBD1
clone size: few

CDR3 DNA: TGTGCCAGCAGCTTAAGTCTAGCGGGAGCCCAGAACAAGCTGTTTTTT
CDR3 protein: CASSLSLAGAQNKLFF
J gene: TRBJ2-2
V gene: TRBV11-1
D gene: TRBD2
clone size: -

CDR3 DNA: TGTGCCAGCACCCCACCCGGACTAGCGGGTTACGGGGCCAACGTCCTGACTTTC
CDR3 protein: CASTPPGLAGYGANVLTF
J gene: TRBJ2-6
V gene: TRBV7-2
D gene: TRBD2
clone size: -

CDR3 DNA: TGTGCCAGTAGTATGGCGTCGTGGCTAGCGGGAGATACGCAGTATTTT
CDR3 protein: CASSMASWLAGDTQYF
J gene: TRBJ2-3
V gene: TRBV19
D gene: TRBD2
clone size: -

CDR3 DNA: TGTGCCAGCAGTGACAACAGGGGGAAATACTCTAGGGGAAACACCATATATTTT
CDR3 protein: CASSDNRGKYSRGNTIYF
J gene: TRBJ1-3
V gene: TRBV6-1
D gene: TRBD1
clone size: -

CDR3 DNA: TGTGCCAGCAGCCGGACATCTAACTATGGCTACACCTTC
CDR3 protein: CASSRTSNYGYTF
J gene: TRBJ1-2
V gene: TRBV13
D gene: -
clone size: -

CDR3 DNA: TGTGCCACCAGCAGAGGATCCTCGGGACTAGCGGCGTACAATGAGCAGTTCTTC
CDR3 protein: CATSRGSSGLAAYNEQFF
J gene: TRBJ2-1
V gene: TRBV15
D gene: TRBD2
clone size: -

CDR3 DNA: TGTGCCAGCAGGGGAGACGGGGGGTGGACCCAGTACTTC
CDR3 protein: CASRGDGGWTQYF
J gene: TRBJ2-5
V gene: TRBV6-1
D gene: TRBD2
clone size: -

CDR3 DNA: TGTGCCAGCTCACTAGCCCCGACGCCAGCGCAGTTCTTC
CDR3 protein: CASSLAPTPAQFF
J gene: TRBJ2-1
V gene: TRBV7-8
D gene: -
clone size: -

CDR3 DNA: TGTGCCAGCAGTGGAACCGGGACAGGGGAGAGGGCCCAGCATTTT
CDR3 protein: CASSGTGTGERAQHF
J gene: TRBJ1-5
V gene: TRBV6-1
D gene: TRBD1
clone size: -

CDR3 DNA: TGTGCCAGTAGCGGACTAGCGGCCTCCTACAATGAGCAGTTCTTC
CDR3 protein: CASSGLAASYNEQFF
J gene: TRBJ2-1
V gene: TRBV19
D gene: TRBD2
clone size: -

CDR3 DNA: TGTGCCAGCAGCTCGGACAGGGGAGGGGACGAGCAGTACTTC
CDR3 protein: CASSSDRGGDEQYF
J gene: TRBJ2-7
V gene: TRBV7-9
D gene: TRBD1
clone size: -

CDR3 DNA: TGTGCCAGCAGTTACTCCAGGAACTCCTACGAGCAGTACTTC
CDR3 protein: CASSYSRNSYEQYF
J gene: TRBJ2-7
V gene: TRBV6-6
D gene: -
clone size: -

CDR3 DNA: TGTGCCAGCAGCTTAGTTCTGGGAGGAGAGACCCAGTACTTC
CDR3 protein: CASSLVLGGETQYF
J gene: TRBJ2-5
V gene: TRBV7-9
D gene: -
clone size: -

CDR3 DNA: TGTGCCACCTCAAGGGACAAAAGCTCCTACAATGAGCAGTTCTTC
CDR3 protein: CATSRDKSSYNEQFF
J gene: TRBJ2-1
V gene: TRBV19
D gene: -
clone size: -

CDR3 DNA: TGCGCCAGCAGCCAAGATCCACCCCAGCGACGCACAGATACGCAGTATTTT
CDR3 protein: CASSQDPPQRRTDTQYF
J gene: TRBJ2-3
V gene: TRBV4-3
D gene: -
clone size: -

CDR3 DNA: TGTGCCAGCCAAGGAGGCAGGGAGCAGTTCTTC
CDR3 protein: CASQGGREQFF
J gene: TRBJ2-1
V gene: TRBV7-9
D gene: -
clone size: -

CDR3 DNA: TGTGCCAGCAGCTTACTGGGACAGCCCCCCGATACGCAGTATTTT
CDR3 protein: CASSLLGQPPDTQYF
J gene: TRBJ2-3
V gene: TRBV7-2
D gene: TRBD1
clone size: -

CDR3 DNA: TGTGCCAGCAGCCCCGGCGGGAGCTCCTACAATGAGCAGTTCTTC
CDR3 protein: CASSPGGSSYNEQFF
J gene: TRBJ2-1
V gene: TRBV11-2
D gene: TRBD2
clone size: -